The 20 T cell receptor beta chains listed next were all sequenced from one sample in a study of blood T cell repertoires in COVID-19. This table comes from immunoSEQ multiplex PCR, and its TCRdb copy is limited to in-frame clones, with some not included. This sample has about 160,000 clones, with more than 60% found just once. Source material: peripheral blood. Source of these receptors: a man in his sixties with acute or convalescent COVID-19.

This chain joins TRBV5-5 and TRBJ1-6; TRBD1 agrees at 8 bases. Germline V gives CDR1 SGHKS, CDR2 YYEKEE (reference sequence). Trimming cost V 1 base and J 7 bases; bases outside gene matches: 1. CDR3 length: 14 amino acids. In DNA form, the CDR3 reads TGTGCCAGCAGCTTGCAGGGGGCCAATTCACCCCTCCACTTT. It specifies CASSLQGANSPLHF.

The chain is built from TRBV11-1 and TRBJ1-4; the match to TRBD1 covers 8 bases. Per germline, CDR1 SGHAT and CDR2 FQDESV (reference sequence). CDR3 length equals 14 residues. Trimming removed 6 bases from V and 8 bases from J; junction bases left unmatched: 8. Here the CDR3 DNA reads TGTGCCAGCAGTAAGCAGGGGGCGGAGGAAAAACTGTTTTTT. Residues: CASSKQGAEEKLFF. The full variable domain, in which reference TRBV11-1 and TRBJ1-4 provide the parts outside the CDR3, is EAEVAQSPRYKITEKSQAVAFWCDPISGHATLYWYRQILGQGPELLVQFQDESVVDDSQLPKDRFSAERLKGVDSTLKIQPAELGDSAMYLCASSKQGAEEKLFFGSGTQLSVL.

The genes are TRBV7-2 and TRBJ1-2; D not certain. Trimming pared 5 bases from V and 5 bases from J, leaving 18 bases between. The germline gives CDR1 SGHTA, CDR2 FQGNSA. The CDR3 spans 15 residues. For the CDR3, the DNA is TGTGCCAGCAGCGCCCGGGAAGTAATTCTGTATGGCTACACCTTC. It encodes CASSAREVILYGYTF.

V is TRBV21-1 and J is TRBJ2-2; the table's D call of TRBD2 was not tested on the DNA. TRBV21-1 is noted as a pseudogene. The CDR3 consists of 18 residues. The CDR3 loop is CASSKAESDTSNTGELFF. Written as DNA, the CDR3 is TGTGCCAGCAGCAAAGCGGAGTCGGATACATCGAACACCGGGGAGCTGTTTTTT.

This rearrangement joins TRBV19 to TRBJ2-7; tentatively, D is TRBD1 (6 bases). V was cut by 3 bases and J by 0 bases, with 12 bases left in between. Germline CDR1 reads LNHDA; CDR2 reads SQIVND (reference sequence). This CDR3 spans 15 amino acids. CDR3 nucleotide sequence: TGTGCCAGTAGTATGGGGGCAGGGAGCTCCTACGAGCAGTACTTC. Its protein product is CASSMGAGSSYEQYF.

This rearrangement joins TRBV18 to TRBJ2-4; a weak D match, TRBD2 (7 bases). Trimming removed 1 base at V and 8 bases at J, with 12 bases between. The CDR3 contains 14 residues. Germline CDR1 is KGHSH and CDR2 is LQKENI. The CDR3 is CASSPRGGNDIQYF. The CDR3 coding sequence is TGTGCCAGCTCACCACGGGGGGGCAATGACATTCAGTACTTC.

This chain links TRBV19 with TRBJ2-1; TRBD2 might be the D (6 bases). V was trimmed by 8 bases and J by 2 bases, leaving 19 bases between them. The CDR3 totals 16 residues. From germline, CDR1 is LNHDA and CDR2 SQIVND (reference sequence). CDR3 in amino acids: CASDDTSTRTYNEQFF. The CDR3 nucleotides are TGTGCCAGTGACGATACTTCGACTAGGACCTACAATGAGCAGTTCTTC.

The CDR3 nucleotides are TGTGCCAGCAGCCCTAGGTCGGGACTAGCGGGGGGAAACAATGAGCAGTTCTTC. This sequence encodes CASSPRSGLAGGNNEQFF. The chain couples TRBV7-8 to TRBJ2-1; 15 positions agree with TRBD2. Germline trimming cut 5 bases from V and 5 bases from J; bases unmatched to any gene: 10. There are 18 residues in the CDR3. Germline lookup yields CDR1 SGHVS and CDR2 FQNEAQ.

The chain uses TRBV5-1 and TRBJ1-4; no clear D gene. Trimming pared 3 bases from V and 8 bases from J, leaving 17 bases between. Germline CDR1 SGHRS, CDR2 YFSETQ. The CDR3 loop spans 15 amino acids. This CDR3 reads CASSSFGRFGEKLFF. The CDR3 DNA reads TGCGCCAGCAGCTCCTTCGGGAGGTTCGGGGAAAAACTGTTTTTT.

The chain links TRBV11-2 to TRBJ2-5; possibly TRBD2 for D (6 bases). This CDR3 spans 16 amino acids. Per the germline V gene, CDR1 is SGHAT and CDR2 is FQNNGV. Trimming cost V 5 bases and J 4 bases, with 20 bases left between them. CDR3 protein: CASSARYLDYRETQYF. In nucleotides, the CDR3 is TGTGCCAGCAGCGCCAGGTATTTGGACTATCGAGAGACCCAGTACTTC.

The rearrangement links TRBV20-1 to TRBJ2-5, with 9 bases that match TRBD2. Germline CDR1 and CDR2: DFQATT and SNEGSKA (reference sequence). The CDR3 is 14 residues long. Trimming took 3 bases from V and 7 from J; bases not matched to a gene: 9. CDR3 loop: CSASTAGGPGTQYF. As DNA, the CDR3 is TGCAGTGCTAGTACCGCGGGGGGGCCTGGGACCCAGTACTTC.

To note about this clone: The junction shows a germline mismatch at one end, possibly a read error. The V gene is TRBV4-1, the J gene TRBJ2-5, with TRBD2 matching over 11 bases. CDR1 is MGHRA, CDR2 YSYEKL, per germline. CDR3 size: 16 residues. The DNA for the CDR3 is TGCGCCAGCAGCCAAATACTAGCGGGGGTTTTGCAGACCCAGCACTTC. It yields the protein CASSQILAGVLQTQHF.

The rearrangement joins TRBV5-8 to TRBJ1-1; the D gene is possibly TRBD1 (5 bases). Trimming stripped 1 base from V and 1 base from J, with 14 bases between. This CDR3 has 16 amino acids. The germline V gene encodes CDR1 SGHTS and CDR2 YDEGEE. The CDR3: CASSLSYTGQNTEAFF. The CDR3 nucleotides are TGTGCCAGCAGCTTGTCGTATACAGGACAGAACACTGAAGCTTTCTTT.

This sequence joins TRBV5-4 and TRBJ1-2, with a tentative D call TRBD1 (6 bases). CDR1 is SGHNT, CDR2 YYREEE, per germline (reference sequence). V lost 2 bases and J lost 6, with 17 bases in between. This CDR3 spans 15 amino acids. CDR3 coding DNA: TGTGCCAGCAGCTTACAGGGTCGCAGCATCGATGGCTACACCTTC. Translating gives CASSLQGRSIDGYTF.

This clone was seen once. The chain uses TRBV2 and TRBJ1-5, with unresolved D. CDR1 is SNHLY and CDR2 is FYNNEI in the germline V gene. V shed 3 bases and J shed 6 bases, with 12 bases lying between them. This CDR3 region has 14 residues. Here the CDR3 reads CASSERAGAQPQHF. The CDR3 DNA follows: TGTGCCAGCAGTGAGAGAGCCGGAGCTCAGCCCCAGCATTTT.

The chain is built from TRBV19 and TRBJ2-1; 9 bases are shared with TRBD1. The CDR3 loop spans 16 amino acids. J was trimmed by 1 base and V by 1 base; bases with no gene match: 2. Germline V gives CDR1 LNHDA, CDR2 SQIVND (reference sequence). CDR3 nucleotides: TGTGCCAGTAGTATAGTCGGGACAGGGTCCTACAATGAGCAGTTCTTC. It encodes CASSIVGTGSYNEQFF.

This sequence joins TRBV12-3 or TRBV12-4 and TRBJ1-5; 7 bases align to TRBD1. The CDR3 has 13 residues. J lost 4 bases, V lost 5 bases, and 2 bases had no gene match. The CDR3 region has the DNA TGTGCCAGCAGTGACAGGGATAATCAGCCCCAGCATTTT. This gives the protein CASSDRDNQPQHF.

The chain carries TRBV5-1 and TRBJ1-6; 8 positions match TRBD1. This CDR3 region has 18 residues. V shed 4 bases, J shed 10 bases, and the junction held 19 bases outside the gene matches. Germline values: CDR1 SGHRS, CDR2 YFSETQ. For the CDR3, the DNA is TGCGCCAGCAGCGGGGGACCTGACAGGGGAGCTATTAAGTCACCCCTCCACTTT. This encodes CASSGGPDRGAIKSPLHF.

The chain combines TRBV9 with TRBJ2-3, with D perhaps matching TRBD2 (6 bases). This CDR3 has 15 amino acids. Looked up from germline, CDR1 is SGDLS and CDR2 is YYNGEE. V was shortened by 0 bases and J by 1 base, with 9 bases between the two germline ends. The CDR3 reads CASSVAAGRTDTQYF. CDR3 sequence (DNA): TGTGCCAGCAGCGTAGCTGCGGGGCGCACAGATACGCAGTATTTT.

V is TRBV2 and J is TRBJ1-2; TRBD1 matches 11 bases. Trimming took 6 bases from V and 6 from J; bases not matched to a gene: 6. Germline V CDR1 and CDR2: SNHLY, FYNNEI. This CDR3 has 14 residues. The CDR3: CASRDRGQWDGYTF. The CDR3 region has the DNA TGTGCCAGCAGGGACAGGGGGCAGTGGGATGGCTACACCTTC.